This TCR beta chain comes out of a study of blood T cells in healthy people across ages. A J-beta primer mix and a sample-barcoded 5' primer were used in a second PCR of about 6 to 12 cycles. Each CDR3 protein gets one entry after TCRdb re-called the 5' RACE reads with MiXCR. The sample yields hundreds of thousands of distinct CDR3 sequences, 25% to 35% seen once. Germline assignment: CDR1 KGHDR and CDR2 SFDVKD. Trimming removed 6 bases from V and 1 base from J; junction bases left unmatched: 1. This CDR3 has 13 amino acids. Sequencing was done on a sample of blood. The clonotype originates from a woman of 80 years or more in good health. V is TRBV24-1 and J is TRBJ1-1; 7 bases fit TRBD1. The chain's CDR3 is CATSRQGNTEAFF. The CDR3 DNA reads TGTGCCACCAGTCGACAGGGGAACACTGAAGCTTTCTTT.